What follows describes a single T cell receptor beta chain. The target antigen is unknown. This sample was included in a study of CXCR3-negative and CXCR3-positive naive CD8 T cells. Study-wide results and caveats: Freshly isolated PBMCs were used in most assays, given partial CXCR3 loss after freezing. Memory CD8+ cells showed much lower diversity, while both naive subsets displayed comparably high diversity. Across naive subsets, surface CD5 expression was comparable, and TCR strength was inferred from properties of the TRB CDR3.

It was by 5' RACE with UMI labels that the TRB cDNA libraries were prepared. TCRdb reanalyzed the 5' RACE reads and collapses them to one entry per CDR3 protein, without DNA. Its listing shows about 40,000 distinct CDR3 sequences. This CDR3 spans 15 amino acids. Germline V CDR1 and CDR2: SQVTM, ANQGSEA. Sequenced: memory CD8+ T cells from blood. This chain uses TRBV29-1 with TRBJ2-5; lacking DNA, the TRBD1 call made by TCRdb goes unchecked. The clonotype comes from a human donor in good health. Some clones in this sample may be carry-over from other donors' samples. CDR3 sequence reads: CSVEFPGTLDETQYF.